This TCR beta chain came from a study of blood T cell repertoires in COVID-19. Method: immunoSEQ multiplex PCR; TCRdb's copy keeps in-frame clones and lacks some. The table shows approximately 250,000 clones, with approximately 86% occurring only once. In its sample, this clone was seen once. The germline V gene encodes CDR1 KGHSH and CDR2 LQKENI. V lost 3 bases to trimming and J lost 3 bases, with 13 bases between them. This CDR3 contains 15 residues. The sequence derives from a man younger than 35 with active or convalescent COVID-19. V gene TRBV18 combines with J gene TRBJ2-3, with a tentative D call TRBD2 (5 bases). The sequenced material came from peripheral blood. Written as DNA, the CDR3 is TGTGCCAGCTCACCGGCGGGTAGGTGGACAGATACGCAGTATTTT. Its translation: CASSPAGRWTDTQYF.